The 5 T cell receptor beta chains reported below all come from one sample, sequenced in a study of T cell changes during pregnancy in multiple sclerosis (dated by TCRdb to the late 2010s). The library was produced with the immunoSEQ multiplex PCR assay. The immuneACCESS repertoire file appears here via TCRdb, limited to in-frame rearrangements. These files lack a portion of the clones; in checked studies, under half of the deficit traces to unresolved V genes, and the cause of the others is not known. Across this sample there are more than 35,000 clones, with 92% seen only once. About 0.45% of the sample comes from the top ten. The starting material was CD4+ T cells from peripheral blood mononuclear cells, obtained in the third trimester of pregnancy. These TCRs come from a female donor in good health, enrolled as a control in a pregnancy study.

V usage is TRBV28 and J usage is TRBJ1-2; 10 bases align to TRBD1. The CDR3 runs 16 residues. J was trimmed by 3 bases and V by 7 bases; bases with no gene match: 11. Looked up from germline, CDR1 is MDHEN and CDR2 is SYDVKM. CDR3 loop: CASTLPGQGFDYGYTF. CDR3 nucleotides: TGTGCCAGCACACTCCCGGGACAGGGGTTCGACTATGGCTACACCTTC.

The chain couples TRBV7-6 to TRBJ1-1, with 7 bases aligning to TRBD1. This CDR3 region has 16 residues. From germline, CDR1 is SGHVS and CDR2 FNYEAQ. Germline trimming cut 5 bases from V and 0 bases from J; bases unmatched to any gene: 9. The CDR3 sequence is CASSLQGPTMNTEAFF. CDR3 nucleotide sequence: TGTGCCAGCAGCCTACAGGGGCCAACTATGAACACTGAAGCTTTCTTT.

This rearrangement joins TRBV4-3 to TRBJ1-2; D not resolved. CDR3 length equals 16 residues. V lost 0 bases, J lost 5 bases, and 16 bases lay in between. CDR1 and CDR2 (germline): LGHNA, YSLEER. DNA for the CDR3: TGCGCCAGCAGCCAAGAAGGATCCAGGCCGGGGTATGGCTACACCTTC. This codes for CASSQEGSRPGYGYTF.

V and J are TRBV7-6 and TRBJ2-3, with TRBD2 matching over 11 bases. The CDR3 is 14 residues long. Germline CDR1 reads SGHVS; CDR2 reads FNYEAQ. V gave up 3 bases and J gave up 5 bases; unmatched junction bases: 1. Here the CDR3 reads CASSLGTSGDTQYF. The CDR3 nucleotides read TGTGCCAGCAGCTTGGGGACTAGCGGAGATACGCAGTATTTT.

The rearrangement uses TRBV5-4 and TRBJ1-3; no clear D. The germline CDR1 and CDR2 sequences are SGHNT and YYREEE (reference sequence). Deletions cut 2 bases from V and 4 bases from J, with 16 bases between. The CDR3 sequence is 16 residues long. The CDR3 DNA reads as TGTGCCAGCAGCTTAGGGCGCGGGTCGGGCGGAAACACCATATATTTT. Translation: CASSLGRGSGGNTIYF.